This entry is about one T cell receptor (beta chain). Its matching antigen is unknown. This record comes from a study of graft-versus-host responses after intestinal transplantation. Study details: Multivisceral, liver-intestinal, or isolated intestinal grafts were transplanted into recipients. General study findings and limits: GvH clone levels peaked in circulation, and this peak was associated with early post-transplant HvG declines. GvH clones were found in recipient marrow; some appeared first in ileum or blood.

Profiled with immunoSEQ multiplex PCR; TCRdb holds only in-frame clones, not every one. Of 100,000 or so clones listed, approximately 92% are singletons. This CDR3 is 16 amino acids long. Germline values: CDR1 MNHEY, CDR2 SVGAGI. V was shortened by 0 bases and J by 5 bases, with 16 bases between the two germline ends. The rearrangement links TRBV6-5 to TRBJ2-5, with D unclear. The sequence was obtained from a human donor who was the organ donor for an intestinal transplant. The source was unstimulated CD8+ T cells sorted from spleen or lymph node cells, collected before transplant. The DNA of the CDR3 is TGTGCCAGCAGTTACTCCCTCTTGGTCCTCCGGGAGACCCAGTACTTC. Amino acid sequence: CASSYSLLVLRETQYF.